The 6 T cell receptor beta chains below all came from one sample that was sequenced in a study of OX40 agonist ivuxolimab in advanced cancers. Here immunoSEQ multiplex PCR was the method, and the copy in TCRdb shows in-frame clones only, minus some. The table lists approximately 87,000 clones, approximately 92% of them singletons. Sample: CD4+ or CD8+ T cells sorted from blood, taken in a trial of the OX40 agonist ivuxolimab. The source of these receptors is an adult with an advanced solid tumor such as melanoma, head and neck, liver or kidney cancer.

The chain is built from TRBV4-1 and TRBJ1-3; 10 positions match TRBD1. J was trimmed by 0 bases and V by 6 bases; bases with no gene match: 14. Germline V gene lookup returns CDR1 MGHRA and CDR2 YSYEKL. The CDR3 has 19 residues. CDR3 region: CASRRSGSGQGDSGNTIYF. The CDR3 DNA is TGCGCCAGCAGGAGGTCGGGCTCCGGACAGGGGGACTCTGGAAACACCATATATTTT.

The rearrangement uses TRBV11-2 and TRBJ2-3; TRBD2 matches at 9 bases. The V segment lost 2 bases and the J segment 1 base; nucleotides outside the gene matches: 7. There are 17 residues in the CDR3. CDR1 and CDR2 from the germline V gene are SGHAT and FQNNGV. DNA for the CDR3: TGTGCCAGCAGCTTACCTCTAGCGGGATCAGGCACAGATACGCAGTATTTT. It translates to CASSLPLAGSGTDTQYF.

This chain uses TRBV6-5 with TRBJ2-7; 8 positions agree with TRBD2. CDR1 is MNHEY and CDR2 is SVGAGI in the germline V gene. The V segment lost 0 bases and the J segment 1 base; nucleotides outside the gene matches: 2. The CDR3 extends over 15 amino acids. For the CDR3, the DNA is TGTGCCAGCAGTTACTCGACTAGCGCTTCCTACGAGCAGTACTTC. Its translation is CASSYSTSASYEQYF.

V and J are TRBV4-3 and TRBJ1-6; D gene unclear. V was cut by 4 bases and J by 3 bases, with 10 bases left in between. The CDR3 is 15 residues long. The germline CDR1 and CDR2 sequences are LGHNA and YSLEER. The CDR3 DNA follows: TGCGCCAGCAGCCCACCGACGGACTATAATTCACCCCTCCACTTT. Its translation is CASSPPTDYNSPLHF.

The chain couples TRBV21-1 to TRBJ2-7; the table assigns TRBD2, which was not confirmed against the DNA. TRBV21-1 is a pseudogene segment. This CDR3 region has 9 residues. The CDR3 sequence is CASPDEQYF. CDR3 nucleotides: TGTGCCAGCCCCGACGAGCAGTACTTC.

The chain links TRBV19 to TRBJ2-2, with 9 bases matching TRBD2. Germline V lookup: CDR1 LNHDA, CDR2 SQIVND (reference sequence). Trimming took 10 bases from V and 0 from J; bases not matched to a gene: 6. The length of the CDR3 is 15 residues. The CDR3 spells CATSGTSSNTGELFF. In DNA, the CDR3 is TGTGCCACCTCGGGGACTAGCTCGAACACCGGGGAGCTGTTTTTT.